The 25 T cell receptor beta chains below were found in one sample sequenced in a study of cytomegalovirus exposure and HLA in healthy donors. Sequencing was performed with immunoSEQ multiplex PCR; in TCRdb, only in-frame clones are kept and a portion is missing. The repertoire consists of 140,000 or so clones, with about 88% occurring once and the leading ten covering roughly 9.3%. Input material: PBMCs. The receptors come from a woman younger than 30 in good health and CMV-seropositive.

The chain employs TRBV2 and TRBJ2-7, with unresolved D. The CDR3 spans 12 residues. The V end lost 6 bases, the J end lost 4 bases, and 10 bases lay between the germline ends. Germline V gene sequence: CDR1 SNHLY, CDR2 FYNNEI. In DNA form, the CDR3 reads TGTGCCAGCAGGGTTGAAACATACGAGCAGTACTTC. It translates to CASRVETYEQYF.

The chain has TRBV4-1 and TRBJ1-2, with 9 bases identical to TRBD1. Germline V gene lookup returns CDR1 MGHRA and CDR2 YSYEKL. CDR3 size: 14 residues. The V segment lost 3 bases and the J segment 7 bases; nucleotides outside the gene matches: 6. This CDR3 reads CASSQPGTGLGYTF. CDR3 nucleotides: TGCGCCAGCAGCCAGCCCGGGACAGGGCTTGGCTACACCTTC.

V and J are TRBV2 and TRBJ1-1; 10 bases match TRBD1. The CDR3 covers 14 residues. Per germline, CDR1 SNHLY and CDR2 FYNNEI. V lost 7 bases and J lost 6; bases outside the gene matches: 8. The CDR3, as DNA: TGTGCCAGCAACGTAAGGGGACAGGGGCCTGAAGCTTTCTTT. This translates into CASNVRGQGPEAFF.

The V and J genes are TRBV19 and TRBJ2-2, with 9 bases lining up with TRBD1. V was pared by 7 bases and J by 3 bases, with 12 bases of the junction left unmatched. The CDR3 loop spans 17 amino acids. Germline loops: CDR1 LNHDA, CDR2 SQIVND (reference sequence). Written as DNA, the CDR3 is TGTGCCAGTACCTCCCGTCGGACAGGGGTCGACACCGGGGAGCTGTTTTTT. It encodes CASTSRRTGVDTGELFF.

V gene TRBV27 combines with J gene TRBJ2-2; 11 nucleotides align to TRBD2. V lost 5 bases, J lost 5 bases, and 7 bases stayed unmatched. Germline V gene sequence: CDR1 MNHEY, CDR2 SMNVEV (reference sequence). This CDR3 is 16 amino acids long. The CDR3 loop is CASSPLAGGRTGELFF. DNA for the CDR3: TGTGCCAGCAGTCCCCTAGCGGGGGGCCGGACCGGGGAGCTGTTTTTT.

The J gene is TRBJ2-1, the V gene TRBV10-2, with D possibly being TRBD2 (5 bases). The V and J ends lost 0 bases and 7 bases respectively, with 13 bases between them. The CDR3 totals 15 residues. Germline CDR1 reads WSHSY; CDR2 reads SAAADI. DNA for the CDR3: TGCGCCAGCAGTGAGTCGAGGACGCGGGCAAATGAGCAGTTCTTC. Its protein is CASSESRTRANEQFF.

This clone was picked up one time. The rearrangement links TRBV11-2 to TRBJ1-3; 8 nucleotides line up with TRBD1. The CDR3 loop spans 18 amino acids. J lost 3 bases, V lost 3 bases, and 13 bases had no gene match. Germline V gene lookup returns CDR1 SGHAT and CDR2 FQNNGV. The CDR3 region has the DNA TGTGCCAGCAGCTTTGACTTGGGGGCAGGGGGCTATGGAAACACCATATATTTT. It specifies CASSFDLGAGGYGNTIYF.

The CDR3 DNA is TGTGCCAGCAGCCTAATTTACCGGACAGGGGACTCCTACGAGCAGTACTTC. Translated, it gives CASSLIYRTGDSYEQYF. The chain uses TRBV7-2 and TRBJ2-7, with TRBD1 identical over 9 bases. J was trimmed by 0 bases and V by 5 bases; bases with no gene match: 11. This CDR3 region has 17 residues. In germline, CDR1 is SGHTA, CDR2 FQGNSA.

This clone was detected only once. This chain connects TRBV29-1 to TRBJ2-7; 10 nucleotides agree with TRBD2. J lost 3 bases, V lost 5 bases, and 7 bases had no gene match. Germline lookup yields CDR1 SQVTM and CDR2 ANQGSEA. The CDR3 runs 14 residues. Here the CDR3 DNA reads TGCAGCGTTCGATTGGCTAGCGGGGGCTACGAGCAGTACTTC. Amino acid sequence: CSVRLASGGYEQYF.

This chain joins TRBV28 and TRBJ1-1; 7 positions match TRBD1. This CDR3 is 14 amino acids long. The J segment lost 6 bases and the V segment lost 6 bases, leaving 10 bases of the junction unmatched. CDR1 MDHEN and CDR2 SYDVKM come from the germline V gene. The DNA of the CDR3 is TGTGCCAGCAGACCCGGACAGGTGGTCGCTGAAGCTTTCTTT. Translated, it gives CASRPGQVVAEAFF.

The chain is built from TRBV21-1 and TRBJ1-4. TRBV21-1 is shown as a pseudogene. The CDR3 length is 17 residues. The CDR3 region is CASSKAGDYPTNEKLFF. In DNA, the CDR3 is TGTGCCAGCAGCAAAGCAGGGGACTACCCGACTAATGAAAAACTGTTTTTT.

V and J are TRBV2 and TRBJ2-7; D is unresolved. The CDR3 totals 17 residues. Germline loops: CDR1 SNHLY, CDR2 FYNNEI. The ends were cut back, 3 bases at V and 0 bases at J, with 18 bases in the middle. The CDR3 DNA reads TGTGCCAGCAGTGAGCATCCATCCCTCGATAGCTCCTACGAGCAGTACTTC. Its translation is CASSEHPSLDSSYEQYF.

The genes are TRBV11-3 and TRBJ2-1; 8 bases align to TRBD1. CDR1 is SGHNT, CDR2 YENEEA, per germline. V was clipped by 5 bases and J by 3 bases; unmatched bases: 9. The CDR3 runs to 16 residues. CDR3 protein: CASSIRGPTGYNEQFF. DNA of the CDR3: TGTGCCAGCAGCATCAGGGGGCCCACCGGCTACAATGAGCAGTTCTTC.

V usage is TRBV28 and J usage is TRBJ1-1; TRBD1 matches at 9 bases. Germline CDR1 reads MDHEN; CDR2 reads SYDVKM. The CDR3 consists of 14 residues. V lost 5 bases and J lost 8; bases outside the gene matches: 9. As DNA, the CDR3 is TGTGCCAGCAGTCACAGGGGGCGAAGTGGGGAAGCTTTCTTT. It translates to CASSHRGRSGEAFF.

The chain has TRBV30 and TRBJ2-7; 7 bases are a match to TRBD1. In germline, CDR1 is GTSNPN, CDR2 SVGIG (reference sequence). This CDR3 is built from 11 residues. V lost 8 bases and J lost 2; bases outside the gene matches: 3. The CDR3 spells CALGTAYEQYF. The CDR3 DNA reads TGTGCCCTTGGGACAGCCTACGAGCAGTACTTC.

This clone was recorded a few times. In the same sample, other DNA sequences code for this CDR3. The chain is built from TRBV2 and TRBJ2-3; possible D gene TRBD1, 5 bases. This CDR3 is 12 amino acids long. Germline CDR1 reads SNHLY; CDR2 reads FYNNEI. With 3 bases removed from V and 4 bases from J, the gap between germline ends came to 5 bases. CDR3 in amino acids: CASSDRADTQYF. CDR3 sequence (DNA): TGTGCCAGCAGTGACAGGGCAGATACGCAGTATTTT.

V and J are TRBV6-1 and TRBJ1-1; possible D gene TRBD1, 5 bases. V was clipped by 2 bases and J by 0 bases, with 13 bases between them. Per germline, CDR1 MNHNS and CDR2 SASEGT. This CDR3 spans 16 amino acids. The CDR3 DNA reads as TGTGCCAGCAGTGAAAACAGAAACAGGTTGAACACTGAAGCTTTCTTT. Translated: CASSENRNRLNTEAFF.

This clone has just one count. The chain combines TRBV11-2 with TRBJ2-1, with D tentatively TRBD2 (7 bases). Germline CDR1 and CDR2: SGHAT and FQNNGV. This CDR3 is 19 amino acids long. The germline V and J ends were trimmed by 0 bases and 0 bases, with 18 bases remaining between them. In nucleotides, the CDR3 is TGTGCCAGCAGCTTAGATCGACTAGCAAGGGGGAGCTCCTACAATGAGCAGTTCTTC. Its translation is CASSLDRLARGSSYNEQFF.

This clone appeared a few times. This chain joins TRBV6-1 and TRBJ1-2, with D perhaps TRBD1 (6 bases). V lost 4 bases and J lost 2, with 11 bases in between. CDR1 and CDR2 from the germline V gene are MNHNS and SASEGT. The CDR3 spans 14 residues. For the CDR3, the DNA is TGTGCCAGCAGTGTCCCAGGGGTAAACTATGGCTACACCTTC. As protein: CASSVPGVNYGYTF.

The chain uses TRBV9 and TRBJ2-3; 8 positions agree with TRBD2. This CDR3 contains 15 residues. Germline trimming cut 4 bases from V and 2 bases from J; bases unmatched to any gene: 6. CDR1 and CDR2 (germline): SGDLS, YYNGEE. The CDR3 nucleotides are TGTGCCAGCAGCCCAGAAGCGGGAGCCACAGATACGCAGTATTTT. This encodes CASSPEAGATDTQYF.

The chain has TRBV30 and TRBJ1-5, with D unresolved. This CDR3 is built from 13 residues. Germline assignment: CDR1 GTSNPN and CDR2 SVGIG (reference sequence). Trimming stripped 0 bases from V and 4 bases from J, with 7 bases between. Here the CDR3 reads CAWSVSVNQPQHF. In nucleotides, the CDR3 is TGTGCCTGGAGTGTTAGCGTAAATCAGCCCCAGCATTTT.

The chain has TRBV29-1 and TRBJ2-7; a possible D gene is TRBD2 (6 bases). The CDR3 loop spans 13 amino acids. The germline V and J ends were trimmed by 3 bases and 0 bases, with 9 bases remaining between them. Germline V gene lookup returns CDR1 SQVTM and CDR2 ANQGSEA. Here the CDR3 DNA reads TGCAGCGTTGAGGGTAGCGGCTCCTACGAGCAGTACTTC. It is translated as CSVEGSGSYEQYF.

The CDR3 nucleotides are TGTGCCAGCAGCTCTAACGGGGCGGGGGCTGTGGCTTTCTTT. This translates into CASSSNGAGAVAFF. V is TRBV7-3 and J is TRBJ1-1; D is perhaps TRBD1 (6 bases). CDR3 size: 14 residues. Germline CDR1 reads SGHTA; CDR2 reads FQGTGA. V lost 4 bases and J lost 11, with 20 bases in between. The entire variable domain, with the rest obtained from reference TRBV7-3 and TRBJ1-1, is as follows: GAGVSQTPSNKVTEKGKYVELRCDPISGHTALYWYRQSLGQGPEFLIYFQGTGAADDSGLPNDRFFAVRPEGSVSTLKIQRTERGDSAVYLCASSSNGAGAVAFFGQGTRLTVV.

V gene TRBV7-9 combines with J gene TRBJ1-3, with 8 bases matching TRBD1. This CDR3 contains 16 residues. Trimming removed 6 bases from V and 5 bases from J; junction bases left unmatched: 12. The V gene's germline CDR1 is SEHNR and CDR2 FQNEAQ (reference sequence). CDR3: CASSTIPGQVRNTIYF. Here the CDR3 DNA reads TGTGCCAGCAGTACTATACCGGGACAGGTCCGAAACACCATATATTTT.

The CDR3 here is CASSLEPGGGGGYTF. CDR3 bases: TGTGCCAGCAGCTTAGAGCCAGGGGGCGGGGGTGGCTACACCTTC. The chain uses TRBV7-2 and TRBJ1-2, with 8 bases fitting TRBD1. V was pared by 1 base and J by 7 bases, with 8 bases of the junction left unmatched. Germline CDR1 reads SGHTA; CDR2 reads FQGNSA. This CDR3 region has 15 residues.